The 17 T cell receptor beta chains given below trace back to one sample, sequenced in a study of T cells expressing NK-cell markers. TCRdb reanalyzed the 5' RACE reads, giving one entry per CDR3 protein sequence and no DNA. The sample shows 350,000 to 400,000 distinct CDR3 sequences, and about 10% sits with its ten largest clones. Material: blood T cells: a sorted CD56 or NKG2C T cell subset, CD4+ or CD8+ T cells, or bulk PBMC T cells (not recorded which). The receptors shown here come from a woman between 45 and 65 years old in good health.

The CDR3 here is CATSDPTSGRRFNEQFF. The chain uses TRBV24-1 and TRBJ2-1; as DNA is missing, the TRBD2 call by TCRdb cannot be tested. Germline assignment: CDR1 KGHDR and CDR2 SFDVKD. This CDR3 is 17 amino acids long.

This chain connects TRBV29-1 to TRBJ2-3. CDR3 size: 14 residues. CDR1 SQVTM and CDR2 ANQGSEA come from the germline V gene. CDR3 sequence: CSVGLFDSTDTQYF.

This chain joins TRBV28 and TRBJ2-4; TCRdb picks TRBD2, but there is no DNA to check that call. Germline V gene sequence: CDR1 MDHEN, CDR2 SYDVKM. The CDR3 loop spans 14 amino acids. The CDR3 loop is CASSFYLAVNIQYF.

The genes are TRBV5-5 and TRBJ2-3. CDR1 and CDR2 from the germline V gene are SGHKS and YYEKEE (reference sequence). This CDR3 is 13 amino acids long. The CDR3 reads CASSFFWADTQYF.

The chain uses TRBV5-6 and TRBJ1-1. Germline CDR1 and CDR2: SGHDT and YYEEEE. This CDR3 region has 13 residues. Here the CDR3 reads CASSSKWNTEAFF.

The chain combines TRBV24-1 with TRBJ2-5; TCRdb proposes TRBD2, but this gene call is untestable without DNA. CDR3 length equals 12 residues. Germline-derived CDR1 and CDR2 are KGHDR and SFDVKD. The chain's CDR3 is CATSGGARTQYF.

This chain connects TRBV7-9 to TRBJ2-5; without DNA, the TCRdb call of TRBD2 cannot be checked. The germline V gene encodes CDR1 SEHNR and CDR2 FQNEAQ (reference sequence). CDR3 length: 13 residues. The CDR3 is CASSPPVRETQYF.

The rearrangement uses TRBV6-5 and TRBJ2-3; there is no DNA to check the TCRdb D call of TRBD2. Germline CDR1 reads MNHEY; CDR2 reads SVGAGI. The length of the CDR3 is 17 residues. The CDR3 sequence is CASVIIPAGGPGDTQYF.

The chain combines TRBV4-2 with TRBJ2-2; the TCRdb D gene call, TRBD2, has no DNA to confirm it. In germline, CDR1 is LGHNA, CDR2 YNFKEQ. This CDR3 has 16 residues. This CDR3 reads CASSQDPAGVTGELFF.

V gene TRBV5-1 combines with J gene TRBJ1-2; TCRdb lists TRBD1, though no DNA is available to test this call. This CDR3 region has 15 residues. Germline V gene lookup returns CDR1 SGHRS and CDR2 YFSETQ. This CDR3 is CASSLGGQGAIGYTF.

The V and J genes are TRBV7-9 and TRBJ2-7; checking the TCRdb D call of TRBD1 is not possible without DNA. CDR1 SEHNR and CDR2 FQNEAQ come from the germline V gene (reference sequence). This CDR3 contains 14 residues. CDR3 in amino acids: CASSQTGRTYEQYF.

The chain is built from TRBV28 and TRBJ2-5; TCRdb selects TRBD2, and the lack of DNA leaves this call unchecked. Germline CDR1 and CDR2: MDHEN and SYDVKM. This CDR3 spans 14 amino acids. The CDR3 spells CASSPNLARETQYF.

The chain is built from TRBV7-9 and TRBJ2-5; absent DNA, TCRdb's TRBD1 call cannot be checked. The CDR3 extends over 14 amino acids. Germline-derived CDR1 and CDR2 are SEHNR and FQNEAQ (reference sequence). The CDR3 loop is CASSLERQQETQYF. The full variable domain, its missing parts supplied by reference TRBV7-9 and TRBJ2-5, is DTGVSQNPRHKITKRGQNVTFRCDPISEHNRLYWYRQTLGQGPEFLTYFQNEAQLEKSRLLSDRFSAERPKGSFSTLEIQRTEQGDSAMYLCASSLERQQETQYFGPGTRLLVL.

V is TRBV12-3 or TRBV12-4 and J is TRBJ2-1. The CDR3 loop spans 12 amino acids. The CDR3: CASSEHLVVPFF.

This chain joins TRBV3-1 and TRBJ1-6. The CDR3 has 12 amino acids. The germline V gene has CDR1 LGHDT and CDR2 YNNKEL (reference sequence). The CDR3 reads CASSHVDSPLHF. Combining the CDR3 with reference TRBV3-1 and TRBJ1-6 gives the whole variable domain DTAVSQTPKYLVTQMGNDKSIKCEQNLGHDTMYWYKQDSKKFLKIMFSYNNKELIINETVPNRFSPKSPDKAHLNLHINSLELGDSAVYFCASSHVDSPLHFGNGTRLTVT.

The V call is TRBV29-1, the J call TRBJ2-2. Germline V gene sequence: CDR1 SQVTM, CDR2 ANQGSEA. The CDR3 loop spans 12 amino acids. The CDR3 sequence: CSVEGGTGELFF.

V and J are TRBV4-1 and TRBJ2-2. Germline assignment: CDR1 MGHRA and CDR2 YSYEKL. The CDR3 length is 12 residues. CDR3 region: CASSQMLGELFF.